The entry below gives a single T cell receptor (beta chain) sequence along with its context. Its antigen is undetermined. The authors ran a second PCR of about 6 to 11 cycles using a sample-barcoded 5' primer and a J-beta primer mix. TCRdb passed the 5' RACE reads through MiXCR, listing each CDR3 protein once. The sample yields 800,000 to 1,300,000 distinct CDR3 sequences, 20% to 25% seen once. With each sample, at least 5.5 micrograms of total RNA were extracted. This specimen comes from a study of blood T cells in healthy people across ages. Study-level points and caveats: Naive T cell percentage and TCR beta diversity correlated strongly.

This same sample was also taken into another study, of T cells of mothers and their children. That publication notes: RNA that had been extracted went wholly into cDNA synthesis, at around 1.5 ug per 15 ul. In the second PCR, M1S primer introduced barcodes and 2-4 random bases.

The source of this sequence is a girl aged 2 to 10 in good health. Source material: blood.

The CDR3 nucleotides read TGTGCCAGCAGTACGGGACAGGGAGACAATGAGCAGTTCTTC. Translating it yields CASSTGQGDNEQFF. The chain has TRBV12-3 or TRBV12-4 and TRBJ2-1, with 9 bases aligning to TRBD1. V shed 5 bases and J 5 bases; nucleotides not matched to a gene: 4. The CDR3 is made up of 14 amino acids.